This TCR beta chain was documented in a study of blood T cell repertoires in COVID-19. This clone was detected only once. Germline V lookup: CDR1 LNHDA, CDR2 SQIVND (reference sequence). The length of the CDR3 is 16 residues. Losses at the gene ends were 3 bases for V and 5 bases for J; bases not matched to a gene: 8. Here immunoSEQ multiplex PCR was the method, and the copy in TCRdb shows in-frame clones only, minus some. Of about 250,000 clones in the sample, about 88% are singletons; the top ten hold 1.5% to 2%. The chain carries TRBV19 and TRBJ2-3; TRBD1 matches at 10 bases. Sequencing input: PBMCs or T cells enriched from blood (not recorded which). The TCR originated in a woman aged 50 to 65 who had recovered from COVID-19. CDR3 region: CASSIDPGTGVDTQYF. In DNA form, the CDR3 reads TGTGCCAGTAGTATCGACCCCGGGACAGGGGTAGATACGCAGTATTTT.